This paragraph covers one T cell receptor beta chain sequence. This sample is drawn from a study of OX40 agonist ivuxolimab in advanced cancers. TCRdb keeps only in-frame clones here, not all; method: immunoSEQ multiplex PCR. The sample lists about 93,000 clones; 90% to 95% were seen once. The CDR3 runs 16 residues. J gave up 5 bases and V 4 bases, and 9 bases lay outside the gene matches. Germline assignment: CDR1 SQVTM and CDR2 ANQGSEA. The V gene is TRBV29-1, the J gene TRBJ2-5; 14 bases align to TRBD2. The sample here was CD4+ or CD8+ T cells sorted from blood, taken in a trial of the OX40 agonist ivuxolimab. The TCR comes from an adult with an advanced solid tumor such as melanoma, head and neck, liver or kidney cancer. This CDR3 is CSVGLSGLAGVETQYF. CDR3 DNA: TGCAGCGTTGGCCTATCGGGACTAGCGGGAGTGGAGACCCAGTACTTC.